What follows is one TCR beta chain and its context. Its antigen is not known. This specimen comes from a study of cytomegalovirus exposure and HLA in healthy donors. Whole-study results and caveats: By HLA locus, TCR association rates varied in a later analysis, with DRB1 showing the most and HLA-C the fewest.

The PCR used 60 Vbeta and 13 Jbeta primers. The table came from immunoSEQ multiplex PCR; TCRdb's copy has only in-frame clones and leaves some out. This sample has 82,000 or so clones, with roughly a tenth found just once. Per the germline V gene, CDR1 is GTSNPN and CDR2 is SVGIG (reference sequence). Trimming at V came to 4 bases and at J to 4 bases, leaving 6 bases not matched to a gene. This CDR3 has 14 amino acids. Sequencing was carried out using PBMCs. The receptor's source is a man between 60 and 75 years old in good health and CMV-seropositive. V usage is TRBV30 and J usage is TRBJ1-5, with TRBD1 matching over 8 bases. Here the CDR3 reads CAWKGGQGNQPQHF. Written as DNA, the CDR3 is TGTGCCTGGAAGGGCGGACAGGGAAATCAGCCCCAGCATTTT.